Presented here are 6 T cell receptor beta chains from one specimen sequenced in a study of response to subunit inactivated influenza vaccine. TCRdb reanalysed the RT-PCR reads using MiXCR and keeps one entry per CDR3 protein. Among approximately 530,000 distinct CDR3 sequences listed, roughly 8.2% were seen once. Sample: PBMCs from blood, taken 23 to 25 months after vaccination. The origin of the receptors is a man aged 50 to 69 who received an inactivated influenza vaccine.

This clonotype has a count of ten or more. V gene TRBV6-2 or TRBV6-3 combines with J gene TRBJ2-3, with D possibly TRBD2 on 7 matching bases. Deletions cut 5 bases from V and 4 bases from J, with 13 bases between. Germline V lookup: CDR1 MNHEY, CDR2 SVGEGT. The CDR3 totals 14 residues. CDR3 in DNA: TGTGCCAGCAGTATGGGAGGGGGGCCAGATACGCAGTATTTT. It encodes CASSMGGGPDTQYF.

This chain links TRBV7-2 with TRBJ1-1, with D possibly matching TRBD1 (6 bases). The CDR3 is 16 residues long. Trimming shortened V by 0 bases and J by 8 bases, and 19 bases separated the two germline ends. From germline, CDR1 is SGHTA and CDR2 FQGNSA. This chain's CDR3 is CASSLAIGGRGGEAFF. The CDR3, as DNA: TGTGCCAGCAGCTTAGCGATTGGTGGCAGGGGAGGCGAAGCTTTCTTT.

In this sample, this clonotype turned up a few times. The CDR3 DNA reads as TGCAGCGTTGACGGACAGGGGGGCACAGATACGCAGTATTTT. As protein: CSVDGQGGTDTQYF. The chain recombines TRBV29-1 with TRBJ2-3; 10 bases are shared with TRBD1. V dropped 3 bases and J dropped 1; count of bases not matched to a gene: 1. Germline loops: CDR1 SQVTM, CDR2 ANQGSEA. The CDR3 covers 14 residues.

This clonotype was found a few times. This sequence joins TRBV3-1 and TRBJ2-3; the D gene is possibly TRBD2 (5 bases). CDR1 and CDR2 (germline): LGHDT, YNNKEL (reference sequence). The V end was cut by 4 bases, the J end by 4 bases, with 12 bases between. This CDR3 has 14 residues. CDR3 amino acids: CASSPGGVSDTQYF. CDR3 coding DNA: TGTGCCAGCAGCCCCGGAGGTGTCTCAGATACGCAGTATTTT.

This clonotype was detected only once. The chain couples TRBV5-1 to TRBJ2-1; a weak D match, TRBD1 (6 bases). Trimming left V 4 bases short and J 0 bases short, with 11 bases between. This CDR3 has 15 amino acids. Germline CDR1 is SGHRS and CDR2 is YFSETQ. The CDR3 loop reads CASSNRDNSYNEQFF. In nucleotides, the CDR3 is TGCGCCAGCAGCAACCGGGACAACTCCTACAATGAGCAGTTCTTC.

The chain links TRBV4-1 to TRBJ2-3; D possibly corresponds to TRBD2 (5 bases). Germline V gene sequence: CDR1 MGHRA, CDR2 YSYEKL. Trimming took off 4 bases at V and 1 base at J, with 18 bases between the two ends. The CDR3 sequence is 17 residues long. The CDR3 sequence: CASSRVASTPGTDTQYF. Here the CDR3 DNA reads TGCGCCAGCAGCCGCGTAGCGTCAACACCGGGCACAGATACGCAGTATTTT.